These 25 T cell receptor beta chains share one sample of origin, sequenced in a study of molecular identifiers for immune sequencing clone quantification. One entry per CDR3 protein, called by TCRdb with MiXCR from the PCR reads. This sample has around 460,000 distinct CDR3 sequences, with about a fifth found just once. The sequenced sample was naive CD8+ T cells from blood, with Jurkat cell RNA spiked in. Noted subset: FACS-sorted CD8+CD4-CCR7+CD45RA+ naive T cells. These receptors were collected from a human donor in good health. Some libraries in this study had Jurkat cell RNA spiked in.

The chain uses TRBV11-3 and TRBJ2-7; D remains unclear. The germline V gene has CDR1 SGHNT and CDR2 YENEEA. With 5 bases removed from V and 6 bases from J, the gap between germline ends came to 14 bases. CDR3 size: 13 residues. CDR3 DNA: TGTGCCAGCAGCGGAGAAGACTCTGGCGAGCAGTACTTC. Translation gives CASSGEDSGEQYF.

In this sample, this clonotype turned up many times. The chain employs TRBV6-5 and TRBJ2-3; D not resolved. The CDR3 totals 13 residues. V was pared by 9 bases and J by 0 bases, with 10 bases between. The germline V gene has CDR1 MNHEY and CDR2 SVGAGI. The CDR3 reads CASSKSSTDTQYF. CDR3 coding DNA: TGTGCCAGTTCCAAGAGTAGCACAGATACGCAGTATTTT.

This clonotype has a single count. This may stem from a read error, because a much larger clone lies one nucleotide away. This chain joins TRBV30 and TRBJ2-4, with D perhaps being TRBD1 or TRBD2 (8 bases each). This CDR3 region has 20 residues. Germline-derived CDR1 and CDR2 are GTSNPN and SVGIG (reference sequence). Trimming took 2 bases from V and 0 from J, leaving 26 bases between them. CDR3 loop: CAWSPRTSRGPPLAKNIQYF. The CDR3 DNA reads as TGTGCCTGGAGTCCCCGGACTAGCAGGGGGCCTCCCCTAGCCAAAAACATTCAGTACTTC.

This clonotype has a single count. The chain is built from TRBV12-3 or TRBV12-4 and TRBJ2-5; D perhaps matches TRBD1 (7 bases). V shed 5 bases and J shed 4 bases, with 14 bases lying between them. CDR3 length: 14 residues. CDR3 DNA sequence: TGTGCCAGCAGTCCACAGGGGACTCGAGAGACCCAGTACTTC. Translation: CASSPQGTRETQYF.

The gene calls are TRBV7-9 and TRBJ2-7; D could derive from TRBD1 or TRBD2 (5 bases each). Germline V gives CDR1 SEHNR, CDR2 FQNEAQ (reference sequence). V lost 7 bases to trimming and J lost 6 bases, with 16 bases between them. The CDR3 loop spans 13 amino acids. CDR3 protein: CASNPGQGAEQYF. CDR3 DNA: TGTGCCAGCAACCCCGGCCAGGGAGCCGAGCAGTACTTC.

This clonotype was counted a few times. The genes are TRBV7-9 and TRBJ2-7; possible D gene TRBD1, 7 bases. V lost 2 bases and J 5 bases, leaving 13 bases between the germline ends. Germline V gives CDR1 SEHNR, CDR2 FQNEAQ (reference sequence). The CDR3 is 14 amino acids. This chain's CDR3 is CASSLLGGGDEQYF. The CDR3 nucleotides read TGTGCCAGCAGCTTATTAGGGGGCGGGGACGAGCAGTACTTC.

The chain is built from TRBV28 and TRBJ1-2; TRBD1 agrees at 7 bases. Germline CDR1 and CDR2: MDHEN and SYDVKM. V lost 7 bases, J lost 3 bases, and 14 bases stayed unmatched. The CDR3 loop spans 16 amino acids. The CDR3 loop is CASTSRQGGSYYGYTF. The CDR3 coding sequence is TGTGCCAGCACCTCCCGGCAAGGGGGCTCATACTATGGCTACACCTTC.

In its sample, this clonotype was seen a few times. The V and J genes are TRBV27 and TRBJ1-3; D unclear. CDR1 is MNHEY, CDR2 SMNVEV, per germline (reference sequence). This CDR3 is built from 15 residues. With 4 bases removed from V and 0 bases from J, the gap between germline ends came to 10 bases. CDR3 in amino acids: CASSSDGSSGNTIYF. The CDR3 DNA follows: TGTGCCAGCAGTTCGGACGGAAGCTCTGGAAACACCATATATTTT.

This clonotype was counted between two and nine times. This chain joins TRBV28 and TRBJ2-1, with 7 bases aligning to TRBD1. The germline gives CDR1 MDHEN, CDR2 SYDVKM. This CDR3 has 16 residues. The V segment lost 6 bases and the J segment 7 bases; nucleotides outside the gene matches: 15. The DNA for the CDR3 is TGTGCCAGCAGACCAAAGGGGGCCCTTGGCCCTAATGAGCAGTTCTTC. It codes for CASRPKGALGPNEQFF.

This clonotype showed up many times. The CDR3 DNA sequence: TGTGCCAGCAGTCCGCGGACCGAGCAGTACTTC. It yields the protein CASSPRTEQYF. V gene TRBV28 combines with J gene TRBJ2-7, with D unclear. The germline V gene has CDR1 MDHEN and CDR2 SYDVKM. V was clipped by 5 bases and J by 6 bases, with 8 bases between them. The CDR3 has 11 residues.

This clonotype was counted ten times or more. V and J are TRBV19 and TRBJ2-7; tentative D call: TRBD1 (7 bases). The V end was cut by 5 bases, the J end by 9 bases, with 17 bases between. CDR1 and CDR2 (germline): LNHDA, SQIVND (reference sequence). The CDR3 extends over 13 amino acids. The CDR3 loop is CASSPTPGGGQYF. The CDR3 region has the DNA TGTGCCAGTAGTCCGACGCCAGGGGGAGGGCAGTACTTC.

At least ten counts were recorded for this clonotype. The chain is built from TRBV6-5 and TRBJ2-7; D gene unclear. Germline V gives CDR1 MNHEY, CDR2 SVGAGI. V shed 8 bases and J shed 5 bases, with 25 bases lying between them. The CDR3 has 16 residues. The CDR3 protein is CASGTLDRPAPDEQYF. The DNA of the CDR3 is TGTGCCAGCGGTACCCTCGACCGACCAGCCCCCGACGAGCAGTACTTC.

Remarks on this clonotype: This could be a read error, since a much larger clone is one nucleotide away. The rearrangement uses TRBV20-1 and TRBJ1-5; unclear D gene. Deletions cut 2 bases from V and 5 bases from J, with 13 bases between. The CDR3 extends over 14 amino acids. Germline values: CDR1 DFQATT, CDR2 SNEGSKA (reference sequence). This chain's CDR3 is CSARFGRMDQPQHF. The CDR3 bases are TGCAGTGCTAGATTCGGCAGAATGGATCAGCCCCAGCATTTT.

This rearrangement joins TRBV10-1 to TRBJ2-2; D is ambiguous. Trimming removed 3 bases at V and 4 bases at J, with 21 bases between. From germline, CDR1 is WNHNN and CDR2 SYGVQD (reference sequence). The CDR3 runs to 18 residues. CDR3 protein: CASSDQKHAPLGTGELFF. CDR3 coding DNA: TGCGCCAGCAGTGACCAAAAACACGCCCCCCTGGGCACCGGGGAGCTGTTTTTT.

The rearrangement links TRBV5-4 to TRBJ2-7; 7 nucleotides align to TRBD2. The CDR3 spans 13 residues. Germline V gives CDR1 SGHNT, CDR2 YYREEE (reference sequence). The V segment lost 5 bases and the J segment 4 bases; nucleotides outside the gene matches: 6. CDR3 in amino acids: CASRVWGGYEQYF. The CDR3 nucleotides read TGTGCCAGCAGGGTCTGGGGGGGGTACGAGCAGTACTTC.

This clonotype was detected ten times or more. V is TRBV7-9 and J is TRBJ2-3, with 7 positions matching TRBD1. This CDR3 has 17 amino acids. The V segment lost 2 bases and the J segment 3 bases; nucleotides outside the gene matches: 11. Germline V gives CDR1 SEHNR, CDR2 FQNEAQ (reference sequence). CDR3 residues: CASSLSLKGGSTDTQYF. The CDR3 nucleotides read TGTGCCAGCAGCTTAAGCCTCAAAGGGGGCTCAACAGATACGCAGTATTTT. The full variable domain, in which reference TRBV7-9 and TRBJ2-3 provide the parts outside the CDR3, is DTGVSQNPRHKITKRGQNVTFRCDPISEHNRLYWYRQTLGQGPEFLTYFQNEAQLEKSRLLSDRFSAERPKGSFSTLEIQRTEQGDSAMYLCASSLSLKGGSTDTQYFGPGTRLTVL.

The chain employs TRBV11-2 and TRBJ2-3, with TRBD2 identical over 11 bases. Looked up from germline, CDR1 is SGHAT and CDR2 is FQNNGV. V lost 5 bases and J lost 2; bases outside the gene matches: 12. The CDR3 is 18 residues long. The CDR3 nucleotides read TGTGCCAGCAGCGCGCACCTAGCGGGGGGCCTCCCCACAGATACGCAGTATTTT. Translation: CASSAHLAGGLPTDTQYF.

This clonotype was seen ten or more times. V and J are TRBV20-1 and TRBJ2-3; D is possibly TRBD1 (5 bases). Trimming cost V 0 bases and J 0 bases, with 13 bases left between them. The germline V gene encodes CDR1 DFQATT and CDR2 SNEGSKA (reference sequence). The CDR3 totals 16 residues. CDR3 nucleotide sequence: TGCAGTGCTAGAGATCTCTACAGGTCTAGCACAGATACGCAGTATTTT. Translation gives CSARDLYRSSTDTQYF.

This clonotype appeared a few times. Here the CDR3 DNA reads TGTGCCAGCAGCCTCCAGGACGGAGGGTACAATGAGCAGTTCTTC. This codes for CASSLQDGGYNEQFF. The J gene is TRBJ2-1, the V gene TRBV7-2; D is possibly TRBD2 (6 bases). The ends were cut back, 5 bases at V and 4 bases at J, with 15 bases in the middle. Germline V gene sequence: CDR1 SGHTA, CDR2 FQGNSA. The CDR3 length is 15 residues.

The table lists this clonotype with many counts. This sequence joins TRBV6-1 and TRBJ1-3; possible D gene TRBD1, 5 bases. V lost 5 bases and J 0 bases, leaving 14 bases between the germline ends. This CDR3 has 16 amino acids. Germline CDR1 reads MNHNS; CDR2 reads SASEGT. Written as DNA, the CDR3 is TGTGCCAGCAGTTTAGCGGGGACTGACTCTGGAAACACCATATATTTT. This codes for CASSLAGTDSGNTIYF.

This clonotype was seen at least ten times. The chain links TRBV12-3 or TRBV12-4 to TRBJ2-3, with D possibly called TRBD1 or TRBD2 (6 bases each). Trimming removed 4 bases at V and 7 bases at J, with 18 bases between. The CDR3 runs to 15 residues. CDR3 region: CASSYGGTALHTQYF. The CDR3 region has the DNA TGTGCCAGCAGTTACGGGGGCACTGCACTTCATACGCAGTATTTT.

This clonotype came up many times. The genes are TRBV29-1 and TRBJ2-6; maybe TRBD2 (6 bases). Per the germline V gene, CDR1 is SQVTM and CDR2 is ANQGSEA. The CDR3 consists of 15 residues. Trimming shortened V by 1 base and J by 2 bases, and 9 bases separated the two germline ends. Written as DNA, the CDR3 is TGCAGCGTTGAAGTCGGGGGACCTGGGGCCAACGTCCTGACTTTC. Its translation: CSVEVGGPGANVLTF.

This sequence joins TRBV27 and TRBJ2-3; D possibly uses TRBD1 or TRBD2 (5 bases each). The CDR3 sequence is 16 residues long. Per the germline V gene, CDR1 is MNHEY and CDR2 is SMNVEV (reference sequence). V was clipped by 7 bases and J by 2 bases, with 19 bases between them. CDR3: CASTPLGAGDTDTQYF. CDR3 in DNA: TGTGCCAGCACCCCACTAGGGGCAGGAGACACAGATACGCAGTATTTT.

The rearrangement joins TRBV6-2 or TRBV6-3 to TRBJ1-2; no firm D call. The germline CDR1 and CDR2 sequences are MNHEY and SVGEGT. V lost 7 bases and J 2 bases, leaving 17 bases between the germline ends. This CDR3 region has 15 residues. The CDR3: CASTTGADVNYGYTF. As DNA, the CDR3 is TGTGCCAGCACAACCGGCGCAGACGTAAACTATGGCTACACCTTC.

This clonotype has ten or more counts. This chain connects TRBV6-5 to TRBJ2-7; no definite D call. V dropped 0 bases and J dropped 4 bases, with 7 bases sitting between them. Per germline, CDR1 MNHEY and CDR2 SVGAGI. The CDR3 loop spans 13 amino acids. As DNA, the CDR3 is TGTGCCAGCAGTTACTCCTGGGAATACGAGCAGTACTTC. This translates into CASSYSWEYEQYF.